Listed below are T cell receptor beta chains from one sample, sequenced in a study of T cells after posttransplantation cyclophosphamide. The assay was immunoSEQ multiplex PCR, and TCRdb's table has in-frame clones only and misses some. The data contain 42,000 or so clones, around 91% of them singletons. The starting material was PBMCs, obtained about 62 days after allogeneic stem cell transplant with posttransplant cyclophosphamide. Receptors were obtained from a male patient in his sixties or seventies who received an allogeneic stem cell transplant from a related donor and was CMV-positive. A subset of T cells may come from the graft donor. The CDR3 runs from the conserved cysteine through the conserved F or W. Clone size is stated in some rows and not others, as once, few, many or a class when expanded.

V	length	size	J	CDR3
TRBV2	12	once	TRBJ2-1	CASTWTGNEQFF
TRBV7-8	16	.	TRBJ1-1	CASSPRRGGESTEAFF
TRBV10-2	18	.	TRBJ2-2	CASRGTSGGFANTGELFF
TRBV4-1	16	once	TRBJ2-2	CASSQLSRGGTGELFF
TRBV9	15	.	TRBJ2-1	CASSVLAGGYNEQFF
TRBV7-9	16	once	TRBJ2-5	CASSARQGASQETQYF
TRBV29-1	14	.	TRBJ2-7	CSVSGTGGAGEQYF
TRBV5-6	16	.	TRBJ2-3	CASSLTGLAGTDTQYF
TRBV7-2	18	once	TRBJ2-2	CASSLKVGQGPNTGELFF
TRBV7-6	14	.	TRBJ2-2	CASSSGQLTGELFF
TRBV29-1	14	.	TRBJ1-1	CSFYRGHSFIEAFF
TRBV27	13	.	TRBJ2-3	CASSLPQQGVQYF
TRBV9	17	.	TRBJ2-1	CASSVVGVTGEYNEQFF
TRBV7-8	13	.	TRBJ1-2	CASSLERSYGYTF
TRBV5-8	15	once	TRBJ2-3	CASSFFTSGSDTQYF
TRBV19	15	.	TRBJ1-3	CASSMIQGAVNTIYF
TRBV9	14	once	TRBJ1-4	CASSVGQINEKLFF
TRBV9	16	.	TRBJ2-4	CASSPGGPQAKNIQYF
TRBV9	18	.	TRBJ2-2	CASSPWTSGGKNTGELFF
TRBV27	16	.	TRBJ1-5	CASSPWGGSGNQPQHF
TRBV4-2	17	.	TRBJ2-7	CASSQAGSGGAWGEQYF
TRBV4-1	14	.	TRBJ1-6	CASSQVGLGSPLHF